These 13 T cell receptor beta chains share one sample of origin, sequenced in a study of T cells in women clearing cervical HPV infection. Method: immunoSEQ multiplex PCR; TCRdb's copy keeps in-frame clones and lacks some. The table lists under 40,000 clones, with roughly 3.6% in the top ten. The material sequenced was blood buffy coat. These receptors were collected from a woman aged 18-70 years with a cervical HPV16 infection that either progressed to CIN3+ or cleared (not recorded which).

With regard to this clone: The CDR3 end falls 3 residues outside the read, so it is completed with the germline J gene. The J gene is TRBJ2-3, the V gene TRBV7-3, with D uncertain. The CDR3 extends over 12 amino acids. Deletions cut 0 bases from V and 4 bases from J, with 2 bases between. CDR1 and CDR2 from the germline V gene are SGHTA and FQGTGA. CDR3 residues: CASSLTADTQYF. Incomplete CDR3 DNA: TGTGCCAGCAGCTTAACCGCAGATACG.

CDR3 DNA (partial): TGTGCCAGCAGGGACAGCTCCTACGAG. Encoded protein: CASRDSSYE. The entire CDR3 reads CASRDSSYEQYF. J is TRBJ2-7 and V is TRBV2; weak D call: TRBD1 (6 bases). The read gets to within 3 residues of the CDR3 end, and the germline J gene fills in the rest. With 6 bases removed from V and 0 bases from J, the gap between germline ends came to 6 bases. This CDR3 region has 12 residues. CDR1 and CDR2 from the germline V gene are SNHLY and FYNNEI.

Of note for this clone: The read halts 3 residues ahead of the CDR3 end, with the missing end drawn from the germline J gene. The chain has TRBV9 and TRBJ2-7; tentative D call: TRBD2 (6 bases). The CDR3 runs 15 residues. With 0 bases removed from V and 2 bases from J, the gap between germline ends came to 12 bases. Per germline, CDR1 SGDLS and CDR2 YYNGEE. CDR3 sequence reads: CASSVGGADPYEQYF. The CDR3 DNA, read in part, is TGTGCCAGCAGCGTAGGCGGGGCGGACCCCTACGAG. Complete variable domain (other parts from reference TRBV9 and TRBJ2-7): DSGVTQTPKHLITATGQRVTLRCSPRSGDLSVYWYQQSLDQGLQFLIQYYNGEERAKGNILERFSAQQFPDLHSELNLSSLELGDSALYFCASSVGGADPYEQYFGPGTRLTVT.

A remark on this clone: The CDR3 end is not reached by the read, which stops 3 residues before it; the germline J gene fills it in. The gene calls are TRBV28 and TRBJ2-7; 7 bases agree with TRBD2. CDR1 and CDR2 from the germline V gene are MDHEN and SYDVKM. V was pared by 3 bases and J by 0 bases, with 14 bases of the junction left unmatched. The CDR3 contains 18 residues. This CDR3 is CASSLLRGSGRGSYEQYF. The CDR3 DNA, read in part, is TGTGCCAGCAGTTTGCTGCGGGGTAGCGGGCGCGGCTCCTACGAG.

In the case of this clone: The read ends 3 residues early relative to the CDR3; the germline J gene fills the gap. The chain joins TRBV7-6 to TRBJ2-7; a weak D match, TRBD1 (5 bases). Per germline, CDR1 SGHVS and CDR2 FNYEAQ. Trimming took off 3 bases at V and 6 bases at J, with 15 bases between the two ends. The CDR3 spans 14 residues. Incomplete CDR3 DNA: TGTGCCAGCAGCTTCGGCCTTAAAAGGGGCGAG. Amino acids: CASSFGLKRGE. The full CDR3 sequence reads CASSFGLKRGEQYF. The complete variable domain, with remaining parts taken from reference TRBV7-6 and TRBJ2-7, reads GAGVSQSPRYKVTKRGQDVALRCDPISGHVSLYWYRQALGQGPEFLTYFNYEAQQDKSGLPNDRFSAERPEGSISTLTIQRTEQRDSAMYRCASSFGLKRGEQYFGPGTRLTVT.

Regarding this clone: The read terminates 3 residues before the CDR3 end, so the remaining end is supplied by the germline J gene. The gene calls are TRBV29-1 and TRBJ2-7, with 9 positions matching TRBD2. The germline CDR1 and CDR2 sequences are SQVTM and ANQGSEA. There are 14 residues in the CDR3. V was clipped by 5 bases and J by 2 bases; unmatched bases: 7. The sequenced CDR3 bases are TGCAGCGTTAGCCTAGCGGGGTTCACCTACGAG. Protein sequence: CSVSLAGFTYE. The entire CDR3 protein is CSVSLAGFTYEQYF.

Of note for this clone: The CDR3 end is not reached by the read, which stops 3 residues before it; the germline J gene fills it in. The J gene is TRBJ2-7, the V gene TRBV29-1; 8 nucleotides match TRBD1. Germline-derived CDR1 and CDR2 are SQVTM and ANQGSEA. The CDR3 runs 13 residues. Trimming removed 6 bases from V and 2 bases from J; junction bases left unmatched: 6. The CDR3 spells CSVRDRSAYEQYF. The sequenced CDR3 bases are TGCAGCGTCCGGGACAGGAGTGCCTACGAG.

CDR3 in amino acids: CASSIPKRGYNQPQHF. The sequenced part of the CDR3 DNA is TGTGCCAGTAGTATCCCAAAGAGGGGTTACAATCAGCCC. The chain combines TRBV19 with TRBJ1-5; tentative D call: TRBD1 (5 bases). The CDR3 end falls 3 residues outside the read, so it is completed with the germline J gene. V lost 3 bases and J lost 3, with 15 bases in between. The CDR3 loop spans 16 amino acids. Germline assignment: CDR1 LNHDA and CDR2 SQIVND (reference sequence). Full variable domain (outside the CDR3, taken from reference TRBV19 and TRBJ1-5): DGGITQSPKYLFRKEGQNVTLSCEQNLNHDAMYWYRQDPGQGLRLIYYSQIVNDFQKGDIAEGYSVSREKKESFPLTVTSAQKNPTAFYLCASSIPKRGYNQPQHFGDGTRLSIL.

A word on this clone: The read falls 3 residues short of the CDR3 end, and the missing part is taken from the germline J gene. The rearrangement links TRBV20-1 to TRBJ1-1, with a possible D match to TRBD1 (5 bases). V was trimmed by 1 base and J by 1 base, leaving 10 bases between them. Germline values: CDR1 DFQATT, CDR2 SNEGSKA (reference sequence). The CDR3 spans 14 residues. The CDR3 loop is CSARGNRSNTEAFF. Partial CDR3 DNA: TGCAGTGCTAGAGGAAACAGGTCGAACACTGAA.

For this clone: The read ends 3 residues shy of where the CDR3 ends; the end is completed using the germline J gene. This chain links TRBV5-1 with TRBJ2-5, with 10 bases identical to TRBD1. V was pared by 3 bases and J by 3 bases, with 5 bases of the junction left unmatched. CDR3 length: 15 residues. Germline CDR1 reads SGHRS; CDR2 reads YFSETQ. The CDR3 bases that were read are TGCGCCAGCAGCTCTACCGGGACAGGGGAAGAGACC. Amino acid sequence: CASSSTGTGEET. In full, the CDR3 is CASSSTGTGEETQYF.

To note about this clone: Read data end 3 residues before the CDR3 end; the end is taken from the germline J gene. The V call is TRBV19, the J call TRBJ1-2; TRBD1 might be the D (6 bases). The CDR3 extends over 14 amino acids. Germline loops: CDR1 LNHDA, CDR2 SQIVND (reference sequence). The V and J ends lost 4 bases and 1 base respectively, with 10 bases between them. The sequenced part of the CDR3 DNA is TGTGCCAGTAGTAATGGACAGAATAACTATGGC. Translation gives CASSNGQNNYG. The CDR3 in its entirety is CASSNGQNNYGYTF.

Of note for this clone: The read gets to within 3 residues of the CDR3 end, and the germline J gene fills in the rest. The gene calls are TRBV6-2 or TRBV6-3 and TRBJ2-5; 15 bases fit TRBD2. Trimming removed 7 bases from V and 4 bases from J; junction bases left unmatched: 10. CDR3 length: 17 residues. CDR1 and CDR2 from the germline V gene are MNHEY and SVGEGT. CDR3 protein: CASTHPGLAGGGETQYF. CDR3 bases read: TGTGCCAGCACTCACCCGGGACTAGCGGGAGGCGGAGAGACC.

A word on this clone: The read gets to within 3 residues of the CDR3 end, and the germline J gene fills in the rest. The chain is built from TRBV5-1 and TRBJ2-3, with D possibly TRBD2 on 6 matching bases. Deletions cut 4 bases from V and 0 bases from J, with 12 bases between. In germline, CDR1 is SGHRS, CDR2 YFSETQ. The CDR3 spans 15 residues. The sequenced CDR3 bases are TGCGCCAGCAGCAGGGACTTGGCCAGCACAGATACG. Encoded protein: CASSRDLASTDT. The whole CDR3 protein is CASSRDLASTDTQYF. The complete variable domain, with remaining parts taken from reference TRBV5-1 and TRBJ2-3, reads KAGVTQTPRYLIKTRGQQVTLSCSPISGHRSVSWYQQTPGQGLQFLFEYFSETQRNKGNFPGRFSGRQFSNSRSEMNVSTLELGDSALYLCASSRDLASTDTQYFGPGTRLTVL.